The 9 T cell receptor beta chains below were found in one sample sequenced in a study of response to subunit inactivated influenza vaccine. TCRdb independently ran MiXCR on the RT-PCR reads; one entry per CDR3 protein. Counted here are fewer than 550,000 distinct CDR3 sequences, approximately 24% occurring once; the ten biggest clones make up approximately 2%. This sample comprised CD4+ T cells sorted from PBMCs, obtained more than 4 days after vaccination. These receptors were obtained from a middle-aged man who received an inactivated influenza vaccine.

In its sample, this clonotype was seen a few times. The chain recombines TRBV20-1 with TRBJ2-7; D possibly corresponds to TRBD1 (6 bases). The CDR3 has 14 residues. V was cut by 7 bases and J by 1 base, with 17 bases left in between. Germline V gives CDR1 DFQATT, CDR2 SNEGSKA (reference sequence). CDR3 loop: CSVVRGPVSYEQYF. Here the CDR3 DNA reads TGCAGTGTCGTCAGGGGCCCTGTATCCTACGAGCAGTACTTC.

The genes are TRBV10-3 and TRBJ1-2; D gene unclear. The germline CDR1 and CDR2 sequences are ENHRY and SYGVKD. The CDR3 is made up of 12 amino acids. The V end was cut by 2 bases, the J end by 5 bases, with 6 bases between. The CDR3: CAISEGKYGYTF. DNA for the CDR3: TGTGCCATCAGTGAGGGGAAATATGGCTACACCTTC.

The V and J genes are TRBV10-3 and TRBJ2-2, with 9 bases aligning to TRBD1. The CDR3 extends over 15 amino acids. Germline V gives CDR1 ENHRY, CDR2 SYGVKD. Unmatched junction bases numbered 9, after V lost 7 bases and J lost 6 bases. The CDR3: CAITPGQGSSGELFF. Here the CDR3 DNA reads TGTGCCATCACTCCGGGACAGGGTAGTTCCGGGGAGCTGTTTTTT.

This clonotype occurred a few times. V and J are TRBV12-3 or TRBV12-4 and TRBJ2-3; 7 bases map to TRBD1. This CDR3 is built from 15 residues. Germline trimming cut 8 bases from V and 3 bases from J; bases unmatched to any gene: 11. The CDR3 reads CASRPTGFGTDTQYF. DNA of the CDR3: TGTGCCAGCCGACCGACAGGGTTTGGAACAGATACGCAGTATTTT.

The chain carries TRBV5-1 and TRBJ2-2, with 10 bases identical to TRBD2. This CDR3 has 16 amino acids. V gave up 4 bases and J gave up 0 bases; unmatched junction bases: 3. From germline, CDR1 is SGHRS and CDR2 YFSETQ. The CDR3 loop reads CASSVGLAANTGELFF. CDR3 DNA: TGCGCCAGCAGCGTCGGACTAGCGGCGAACACCGGGGAGCTGTTTTTT.

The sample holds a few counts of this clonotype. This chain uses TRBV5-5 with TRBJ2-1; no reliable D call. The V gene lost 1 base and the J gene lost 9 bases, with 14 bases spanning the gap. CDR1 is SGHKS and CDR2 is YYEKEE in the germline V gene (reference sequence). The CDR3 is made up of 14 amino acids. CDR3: CASSLTSWGSEQFF. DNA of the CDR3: TGTGCCAGCAGCTTGACGAGTTGGGGATCTGAGCAGTTCTTC.

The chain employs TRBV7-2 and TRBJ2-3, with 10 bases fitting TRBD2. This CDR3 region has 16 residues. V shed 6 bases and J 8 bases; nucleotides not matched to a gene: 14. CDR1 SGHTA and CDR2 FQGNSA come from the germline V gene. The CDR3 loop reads CASSLSGAGGPGTQYF. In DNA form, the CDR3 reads TGTGCCAGCAGTCTCTCGGGAGCGGGAGGGCCCGGTACGCAGTATTTT.

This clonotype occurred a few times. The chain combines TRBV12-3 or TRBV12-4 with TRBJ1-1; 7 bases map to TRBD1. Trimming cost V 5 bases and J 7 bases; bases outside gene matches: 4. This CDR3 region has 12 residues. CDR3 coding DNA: TGTGCCAGCAGTGAACAGGGGCTTGAAGCTTTCTTT. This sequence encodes CASSEQGLEAFF.

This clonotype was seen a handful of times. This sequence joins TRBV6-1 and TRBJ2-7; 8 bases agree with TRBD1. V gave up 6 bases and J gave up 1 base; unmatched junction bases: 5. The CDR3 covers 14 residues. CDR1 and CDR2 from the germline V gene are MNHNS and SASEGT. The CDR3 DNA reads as TGTGCCAGCAGAACCGGACAGGGTTCCTACGAGCAGTACTTC. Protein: CASRTGQGSYEQYF.